The rows below give T cell receptor beta chains drawn from one sample of a study of PD-L1 blockade in urothelial cancer. Here immunoSEQ multiplex PCR was the method, and the copy in TCRdb shows in-frame clones only, minus some. The sample records 70,000 or so clones, approximately 81% being singletons. The specimen was PBMCs, collected around atezolizumab (anti-PD-L1) treatment. The receptors were gathered from a man in his sixties or seventies with urothelial cancer. Both conserved end residues are part of each CDR3. The order of the fields is J gene, D gene, clone size, V gene, CDR3 DNA, CDR3 protein. D genes are given only for firm matches. Rows may omit the clone size; those that give it use once, few, many or a size class.

j_gene: TRBJ1-2
d_gene: TRBD1
abundance: once
v_gene: TRBV27
CDR3nt: TGTGCCAGCACCCAGGACAGGGGGAGCTATGGCTACACCTTC
CDR3aa: CASTQDRGSYGYTF

j_gene: TRBJ1-5
d_gene: .
abundance: .
v_gene: TRBV6-5
CDR3nt: TGTGCCAGCACTACGGGTTACAATCAGCCCCAGCATTTT
CDR3aa: CASTTGYNQPQHF

j_gene: TRBJ2-7
d_gene: TRBD2
abundance: .
v_gene: TRBV10-2
CDR3nt: TGCGCCAGCAGTGAGTCGGGACTAGCGGGCGGACCCTACGAGCAGTACTTC
CDR3aa: CASSESGLAGGPYEQYF

j_gene: TRBJ2-7
d_gene: TRBD2
abundance: few
v_gene: TRBV11-2
CDR3nt: TGTGCCAGCAGCTCCGCACTAGCGGACGAGCAGTACTTC
CDR3aa: CASSSALADEQYF

j_gene: TRBJ2-5
d_gene: TRBD2
abundance: once
v_gene: TRBV9
CDR3nt: TGTGCCAGCAGCTCCTGGGCGGGAGGGGGAGAGACCCAGTACTTC
CDR3aa: CASSSWAGGGETQYF

j_gene: TRBJ2-7
d_gene: .
abundance: .
v_gene: TRBV6-5
CDR3nt: TGTGCCAGCAGTGAAGTTGAGGGAGTGGGGCAGTACTTC
CDR3aa: CASSEVEGVGQYF

j_gene: TRBJ1-2
d_gene: TRBD1
abundance: .
v_gene: TRBV9
CDR3nt: TGTGCCAGCAGCGTTGGGACAGGGGGAACCTACACCTTC
CDR3aa: CASSVGTGGTYTF

j_gene: TRBJ1-1
d_gene: .
abundance: few
v_gene: TRBV5-8
CDR3nt: TGTGCCAGCAGCTTGGGGGTCGCGGGAACGAACACTGAAGCTTTCTTT
CDR3aa: CASSLGVAGTNTEAFF

j_gene: TRBJ2-6
d_gene: .
abundance: .
v_gene: TRBV7-8
CDR3nt: TGTGCCAGCAGCTTCAAGGGACCGCGGGAAGCTGGGGCCAACGTCCTGACTTTC
CDR3aa: CASSFKGPREAGANVLTF

j_gene: TRBJ2-7
d_gene: TRBD1
abundance: .
v_gene: TRBV6-5
CDR3nt: TGTGCCAGCAGTTACTTGGGGACAGGGCAGTACGAGCAGTACTTC
CDR3aa: CASSYLGTGQYEQYF

j_gene: TRBJ2-3
d_gene: TRBD2
abundance: .
v_gene: TRBV5-6
CDR3nt: TGTGCCAGCAGCTTGCTATTGCGGGAGGGTCTCAGGGATACGCAGTATTTT
CDR3aa: CASSLLLREGLRDTQYF

j_gene: TRBJ1-1
d_gene: .
abundance: .
v_gene: TRBV14
CDR3nt: TGTGCCAGCAGCCTTCGAACAGGGTTCTACACTGAAGCTTTCTTT
CDR3aa: CASSLRTGFYTEAFF

j_gene: TRBJ2-2
d_gene: TRBD2
abundance: .
v_gene: TRBV9
CDR3nt: TGTGCCAGCAGGGGACTAGCGGGAACCGGGGAGCTGTTTTTT
CDR3aa: CASRGLAGTGELFF

j_gene: TRBJ2-7
d_gene: TRBD1
abundance: .
v_gene: TRBV28
CDR3nt: TGTGCCAGCAGTCCCACAGGGGGCTCCTACGAGCAGTACTTC
CDR3aa: CASSPTGGSYEQYF

j_gene: TRBJ2-7
d_gene: .
abundance: .
v_gene: TRBV25-1
CDR3nt: TGTGCCAGCAGTGACGCCCGGAGATCCTACGAGCAGTACTTC
CDR3aa: CASSDARRSYEQYF

j_gene: TRBJ2-2
d_gene: TRBD1
abundance: once
v_gene: TRBV28
CDR3nt: TGTGCCAGCAGGGACAGGGGACTGAACACCGGGGAGCTGTTTTTT
CDR3aa: CASRDRGLNTGELFF

j_gene: TRBJ2-5
d_gene: .
abundance: .
v_gene: TRBV19
CDR3nt: TGTGCCAGTAGCACCACGGTGGGCGAGACCCAGTACTTC
CDR3aa: CASSTTVGETQYF

j_gene: TRBJ2-7
d_gene: TRBD2
abundance: .
v_gene: TRBV7-9
CDR3nt: TGTGCCAGCAGCGCTAGCGGCTCCTACGAGCAGTACTTC
CDR3aa: CASSASGSYEQYF

j_gene: TRBJ1-3
d_gene: TRBD1
abundance: .
v_gene: TRBV9
CDR3nt: TGTGCCAGCAGCGAGAGAAGGACAGGGCCTGGAAACACCATATATTTT
CDR3aa: CASSERRTGPGNTIYF

j_gene: TRBJ2-6
d_gene: .
abundance: .
v_gene: TRBV7-9
CDR3nt: TGTGCCAGCAGCTTAGACGACAGAGGCTCTGGGGCCAACGTCCTGACTTTC
CDR3aa: CASSLDDRGSGANVLTF

j_gene: TRBJ2-7
d_gene: .
abundance: .
v_gene: TRBV4-1
CDR3nt: TGCGCCAGCAGCCAAGGATGGGCGGGCAACTACGAGCAGTACTTC
CDR3aa: CASSQGWAGNYEQYF

j_gene: TRBJ2-7
d_gene: .
abundance: .
v_gene: TRBV5-4
CDR3nt: TGTGCCAGCAGCCGCAGGGGGGCCTACGAGCAGTACTTC
CDR3aa: CASSRRGAYEQYF

j_gene: TRBJ2-3
d_gene: TRBD2
abundance: once
v_gene: TRBV27
CDR3nt: TGTGCCAGCAGTTTCACCGGGAGGGCCCGGGATACGCAGTATTTT
CDR3aa: CASSFTGRARDTQYF

j_gene: TRBJ2-7
d_gene: TRBD1
abundance: .
v_gene: TRBV27
CDR3nt: TGTGCCAGCGGAAGGGGGCTGGGCTCCTACGAGCAGTACTTC
CDR3aa: CASGRGLGSYEQYF

j_gene: TRBJ1-4
d_gene: TRBD1
abundance: .
v_gene: TRBV5-4
CDR3nt: TGTGCCAGCAGCACAGGGACAGAAGAAAAACTGTTTTTT
CDR3aa: CASSTGTEEKLFF

j_gene: TRBJ2-3
d_gene: TRBD2
abundance: .
v_gene: TRBV29-1
CDR3nt: TGCAGCGCCCAGACTAGCGGGAGAGCAGATACGCAGTATTTT
CDR3aa: CSAQTSGRADTQYF

j_gene: TRBJ1-5
d_gene: TRBD1
abundance: .
v_gene: TRBV19
CDR3nt: TGTGCCAGTAGTATTCCGGGACAGGGGGCTCGTCAGCCCCAGCATTTT
CDR3aa: CASSIPGQGARQPQHF

j_gene: TRBJ1-1
d_gene: TRBD1
abundance: .
v_gene: TRBV29-1
CDR3nt: TGCAGCGTCGACAGGGGCGGCACTGAAGCTTTCTTT
CDR3aa: CSVDRGGTEAFF

j_gene: TRBJ2-1
d_gene: TRBD2
abundance: .
v_gene: TRBV5-1
CDR3nt: TGCGCCAGCAGCCCGACTAGCGGGACCTACAATGAGCAGTTCTTC
CDR3aa: CASSPTSGTYNEQFF

j_gene: TRBJ1-1
d_gene: .
abundance: once
v_gene: TRBV6-5
CDR3nt: TGTGCCAGCAGTAGACCGACTGGGAACACTGAAGCTTTCTTT
CDR3aa: CASSRPTGNTEAFF

j_gene: TRBJ2-3
d_gene: .
abundance: .
v_gene: TRBV7-9
CDR3nt: TGTGCCAGCAGCTCCTCGGGTTCGGATACGCAGTATTTT
CDR3aa: CASSSSGSDTQYF

j_gene: TRBJ1-5
d_gene: .
abundance: .
v_gene: TRBV19
CDR3nt: TGTGCCAGTAACCAGGGAGGAAGCAATCAGCCCCAGCATTTT
CDR3aa: CASNQGGSNQPQHF

j_gene: TRBJ2-7
d_gene: TRBD1
abundance: .
v_gene: TRBV28
CDR3nt: TGTGCCAGCAGTATCCCGGGACAGGGAATCTACGAGCAGTACTTC
CDR3aa: CASSIPGQGIYEQYF

j_gene: TRBJ2-3
d_gene: .
abundance: .
v_gene: TRBV11-2
CDR3nt: TGTGCCAGCAGGATAGGTGTGAGCGGCCCAATGGATACGCAGTATTTT
CDR3aa: CASRIGVSGPMDTQYF

j_gene: TRBJ2-1
d_gene: TRBD2
abundance: few
v_gene: TRBV18
CDR3nt: TGTGCCAGCTCACCGAGTCTAGCGGGAGGCACTTACAATGAGCAGTTCTTC
CDR3aa: CASSPSLAGGTYNEQFF

j_gene: TRBJ1-2
d_gene: .
abundance: .
v_gene: TRBV7-9
CDR3nt: TGTGCCAGCTCGACAGTCCATGGCTACACCTTC
CDR3aa: CASSTVHGYTF

j_gene: TRBJ1-2
d_gene: TRBD1
abundance: .
v_gene: TRBV6-1
CDR3nt: TGTGCCAGCAGTCGGGACAGCGGAAACTATGGCTACACCTTC
CDR3aa: CASSRDSGNYGYTF

j_gene: TRBJ2-3
d_gene: TRBD1
abundance: .
v_gene: TRBV27
CDR3nt: TGTGCCAGCAGTACCCCCCGACAGGGTTTTGGGACAGATACGCAGTATTTT
CDR3aa: CASSTPRQGFGTDTQYF

j_gene: TRBJ2-5
d_gene: .
abundance: .
v_gene: TRBV14
CDR3nt: TGTGCCAGCAGCCAAGATTTACGGGTGGAGACCCAGTACTTC
CDR3aa: CASSQDLRVETQYF

j_gene: TRBJ2-1
d_gene: TRBD2
abundance: .
v_gene: TRBV5-1
CDR3nt: TGCGCCAGCAGCCTCTTGACTAGCGGGAGGGGAAGTGAGCAGTTCTTC
CDR3aa: CASSLLTSGRGSEQFF